A selection of T cell receptor beta chains follows, all from one sample in a study of blood T cell repertoires in COVID-19. TCRdb keeps only in-frame clones here, not all; method: immunoSEQ multiplex PCR. Of 150,000 to 200,000 clones listed, over 80% are singletons. The sequenced sample consisted of peripheral blood. The receptors were gathered from a woman in her seventies with COVID-19, enrolled during active disease. Both conserved end residues are part of each CDR3. The D gene is left open where the match is weak. Clone sizes are given selectively: once, few, many, or a class where the clone is expanded.

d_gene	v_gene	abundance	j_gene	CDR3aa	CDR3nt
TRBD2	TRBV5-1	.	TRBJ2-1	CASFGTSGYNEQFF	TGCGCCAGCTTCGGGACTAGCGGCTACAATGAGCAGTTCTTC
.	TRBV4-2	.	TRBJ1-1	CASSQGPRGIRTEAFF	TGTGCCAGCAGCCAAGGCCCCAGGGGCATACGGACTGAAGCTTTCTTT
.	TRBV30	.	TRBJ1-2	CAWNYANYGYTF	TGTGCCTGGAACTATGCTAACTATGGCTACACCTTC
TRBD2	TRBV7-2	.	TRBJ2-7	CASSFSPSGTSGRMYEQYF	TGTGCCAGCAGCTTCTCTCCTTCCGGGACTAGCGGGAGAATGTACGAGCAGTACTTC
.	TRBV6-6	once	TRBJ1-5	CASSADNREWEPQHF	TGTGCCAGCAGTGCTGATAACAGGGAATGGGAGCCCCAGCATTTT
TRBD1	TRBV4-3	.	TRBJ1-1	CASSQSDREAEAFF	TGCGCCAGCAGCCAAAGCGACAGGGAGGCTGAAGCTTTCTTT
TRBD2	TRBV4-1	.	TRBJ2-3	CASSDSGTSTDTQYF	TGCGCCAGCAGCGATAGCGGGACTTCCACAGATACGCAGTATTTT
.	TRBV4-3	.	TRBJ2-3	CASSQDQLWDTQYF	TGCGCCAGCAGCCAAGATCAACTGTGGGATACGCAGTATTTT
TRBD1	TRBV5-1	.	TRBJ1-1	CASSLGQGEAFF	TGCGCCAGCAGCTTAGGACAGGGTGAAGCTTTCTTT
TRBD2	TRBV5-1	once	TRBJ2-5	CASSSPYAGGETQYF	TGCGCCAGCAGCTCCCCCTATGCGGGAGGAGAGACCCAGTACTTC
TRBD1	TRBV10-1	.	TRBJ2-6	CASSEPTGPGANVLTF	TGCGCCAGCAGTGAGCCGACAGGGCCCGGGGCCAACGTCCTGACTTTC
TRBD2	TRBV19	.	TRBJ2-1	CASSPLAGGYNEQFF	TGTGCCAGTAGTCCACTAGCGGGAGGCTACAATGAGCAGTTCTTC
.	TRBV9	.	TRBJ2-2	CASSPGQTGELFF	TGTGCCAGCAGTCCCGGACAAACCGGGGAGCTGTTTTTT
TRBD1	TRBV6-2/TRBV6-3	.	TRBJ2-2	CASSPSGTGMPGELFF	TGTGCCAGCAGCCCCTCCGGGACAGGGATGCCCGGGGAGCTGTTTTTT
.	TRBV5-1	.	TRBJ2-7	CASSFDGRGNSYEQYF	TGCGCCAGCAGCTTTGACGGTCGAGGAAACTCCTACGAGCAGTACTTC
.	TRBV3-1/TRBV3-2	.	TRBJ1-1	CASSQDRRGRSTENTEAFF	TGTGCCAGCAGCCAAGATAGGAGGGGACGGTCGACAGAGAACACTGAAGCTTTCTTT
TRBD2	TRBV18	.	TRBJ2-3	CASSPGLAGGTDTQYF	TGTGCCAGCTCACCGGGACTAGCGGGAGGCACAGATACGCAGTATTTT
.	TRBV9	.	TRBJ2-5	CASSVGPQGPQETQYF	TGTGCCAGCAGCGTAGGCCCCCAGGGGCCCCAAGAGACCCAGTACTTC
TRBD2	TRBV4-1	once	TRBJ2-4	CASSQGGGTSGRTKNIQYF	TGCGCCAGCAGCCAAGGGGGGGGGACTAGCGGGAGAACCAAAAACATTCAGTACTTC
TRBD1	TRBV3-1/TRBV3-2	.	TRBJ2-1	CASSLGQGASNEQFF	TGTGCCAGCAGCCTGGGACAGGGGGCTTCGAATGAGCAGTTCTTC
TRBD1	TRBV18	.	TRBJ2-6	CASSQRTGYGGSGANVLTF	TGTGCCAGCTCACAACGGACAGGCTATGGCGGTTCTGGGGCCAACGTCCTGACTTTC
.	TRBV18	few	TRBJ1-5	CASSRGDQPQHF	TGTGCCAGCTCACGGGGGGATCAGCCCCAGCATTTT
TRBD1	TRBV6-5	.	TRBJ1-1	CASTTGGTITEAFF	TGTGCCAGCACCACAGGGGGCACTATTACTGAAGCTTTCTTT
TRBD1	TRBV30	.	TRBJ2-3	CAWSVGTGGTTSTDTQYF	TGTGCCTGGAGTGTTGGGACAGGGGGCACCACTAGCACAGATACGCAGTATTTT
.	TRBV5-1	once	TRBJ1-4	CASSPTGPTNEKLFF	TGCGCCAGCAGCCCTACTGGGCCAACTAATGAAAAACTGTTTTTT
.	TRBV5-4	.	TRBJ1-1	CASSRGGGNTEAFF	TGTGCCAGCAGCCGAGGGGGGGGGAACACTGAAGCTTTCTTT
TRBD1	TRBV3-1/TRBV3-2	.	TRBJ2-1	CASSPWGGQGSKEQFF	TGTGCCAGCAGCCCTTGGGGTGGACAGGGTTCCAAAGAGCAGTTCTTC
.	TRBV5-6	.	TRBJ2-7	CASSRLGGLLYEQYF	TGTGCCAGCAGCCGCTTAGGTGGGCTTCTCTACGAGCAGTACTTC